A single sample gave rise to the 26 T cell receptor beta chains below, sequenced in a study of CXCR3-negative and CXCR3-positive naive CD8 T cells. Their antigens are not known. Study-wide findings and caveats: More hydrophobic TRB CDR3s occurred in CXCR3-positive than in CXCR3-negative naive cells.

With UMI labels, 5' RACE was used to prepare the TRB cDNA libraries. TCRdb re-called the 5' RACE reads; one entry per CDR3 protein, DNA not given. The specimen's table records over 100,000 distinct CDR3 sequences. The sample comprised naive CXCR3+ CD8+ T cells from blood. As for subset: CD45RO-CCR7+CD27+CD95- naive CD8+ T cells expressing CXCR3 (TNR3+). All receptors come from a human donor in good health. Some clones in this sample may be carry-over from other donors' samples.

The chain couples TRBV28 to TRBJ2-2. Germline CDR1 MDHEN, CDR2 SYDVKM. The CDR3 has 14 residues. CDR3 region: CASSPTIEGGVLFF.

The V gene is TRBV21-1, the J gene TRBJ1-1. TRBV21-1 is a known pseudogene. The CDR3 has 12 amino acids. This chain's CDR3 is CANLYMNTEAFF.

The rearrangement uses TRBV15 and TRBJ2-1; the TCRdb D gene call, TRBD2, has no DNA to confirm it. Germline assignment: CDR1 LNHNV and CDR2 YYDKDF (reference sequence). CDR3 length: 16 residues. The CDR3 region is CATSISPLANYNEQFF.

This sequence joins TRBV7-9 and TRBJ2-7; TCRdb picks TRBD1, but there is no DNA to check that call. This CDR3 has 14 residues. From germline, CDR1 is SEHNR and CDR2 FQNEAQ (reference sequence). CDR3 region: CASSPQTAIYEQYF.

The chain employs TRBV18 and TRBJ2-7; TCRdb's D call of TRBD2 is untestable without DNA. CDR3 size: 11 residues. The germline CDR1 and CDR2 sequences are KGHSH and LQKENI. The CDR3 protein is CASGLPYEQYF. Using reference TRBV18 and TRBJ2-7 for the parts outside the CDR3, the full variable domain is NAGVMQNPRHLVRRRGQEARLRCSPMKGHSHVYWYRQLPEEGLKFMVYLQKENIIDESGMPKERFSAEFPKEGPSILRIQQVVRGDSAAYFCASGLPYEQYFGPGTRLTVT.

J is TRBJ2-4 and V is TRBV3-1; TCRdb lists TRBD1, though no DNA is available to test this call. The germline V gene encodes CDR1 LGHDT and CDR2 YNNKEL (reference sequence). The CDR3 length is 14 residues. This CDR3 is CASSQDTGQRIQYF.

The chain has TRBV10-3 and TRBJ1-2; the D call from TCRdb, TRBD1, cannot be confirmed without DNA. CDR1 is ENHRY and CDR2 is SYGVKD in the germline V gene. CDR3 size: 14 residues. CDR3 loop: CAIGGSGDNYGYTF.

The J gene is TRBJ2-3, the V gene TRBV6-5; lacking DNA, the TRBD1 call made by TCRdb goes unchecked. The CDR3 sequence is 15 residues long. In germline, CDR1 is MNHEY, CDR2 SVGAGI. This chain's CDR3 is CASSEFRGGADTQYF.

This sequence joins TRBV20-1 and TRBJ2-1; TCRdb's assignment of TRBD2 cannot be checked, as there is no DNA. CDR1 and CDR2 (germline): DFQATT, SNEGSKA (reference sequence). The CDR3 contains 14 residues. The CDR3: CSARDLAGSNEQFF.

CDR3 sequence: CASSGTSGAYEQYF. The V gene is TRBV25-1, the J gene TRBJ2-7; TCRdb indicates TRBD2, and absent DNA this call remains unverified. Germline CDR1 reads MGHDK; CDR2 reads SYGVNS. This CDR3 spans 14 amino acids.

The chain has TRBV6-6 and TRBJ2-3; the D call of TRBD2 rests on TCRdb alone, since no DNA is present to check it. This CDR3 has 13 amino acids. Germline assignment: CDR1 MNHNY and CDR2 SVGAGI (reference sequence). The CDR3 region is CASEDYHTDTQYF.

The rearrangement links TRBV29-1 to TRBJ2-2; the D call of TRBD1 rests on TCRdb alone, since no DNA is present to check it. CDR3 length: 12 amino acids. Germline CDR1 is SQVTM and CDR2 is ANQGSEA. The CDR3: CSVDRGTGELFF.

The chain combines TRBV25-1 with TRBJ2-1; there is no DNA to check the TCRdb D call of TRBD1. Germline V lookup: CDR1 MGHDK, CDR2 SYGVNS. This CDR3 contains 15 residues. CDR3 in amino acids: CASSVWDRGYNEQFF.

The chain joins TRBV7-2 to TRBJ2-7; the D call of TRBD1 rests on TCRdb alone, since no DNA is present to check it. The CDR3 extends over 14 amino acids. Germline assignment: CDR1 SGHTA and CDR2 FQGNSA. The CDR3 protein is CASSLSGQGHEQYF.

The CDR3 protein is CASSQDFSVGTGELFF. The chain combines TRBV4-3 with TRBJ2-2; there is no DNA to check the TCRdb D call of TRBD1. The CDR3 loop spans 16 amino acids. The germline gives CDR1 LGHNA, CDR2 YSLEER.

The CDR3 loop reads CASSLGQFTYTEAFF. The V gene is TRBV7-8, the J gene TRBJ1-1; TCRdb's D call, TRBD1, is unchecked because there is no DNA. The CDR3 has 15 amino acids. Germline V lookup: CDR1 SGHVS, CDR2 FQNEAQ. The whole variable domain, remainder taken from reference TRBV7-8 and TRBJ1-1, is GAGVSQSPRYKVAKRGQDVALRCDPISGHVSLFWYQQALGQGPEFLTYFQNEAQLDKSGLPSDRFFAERPEGSVSTLKIQRTQQEDSAVYLCASSLGQFTYTEAFFGQGTRLTVV.

The chain is built from TRBV4-2 and TRBJ2-1; TCRdb calls TRBD1, which cannot be checked without DNA. The CDR3 sequence is 13 residues long. CDR1 LGHNA and CDR2 YNFKEQ come from the germline V gene. This CDR3 is CASSHGQDNEQFF.

The J gene is TRBJ2-7, the V gene TRBV7-2; there is no DNA to check the TCRdb D call of TRBD2. Per the germline V gene, CDR1 is SGHTA and CDR2 is FQGNSA. CDR3 length: 15 amino acids. The CDR3 sequence is CASSLAGGLSYEQYF. Full variable domain (rest looked up from reference TRBV7-2 and TRBJ2-7): GAGVSQSPSNKVTEKGKDVELRCDPISGHTALYWYRQSLGQGLEFLIYFQGNSAPDKSGLPSDRFSAERTGGSVSTLTIQRTQQEDSAVYLCASSLAGGLSYEQYFGPGTRLTVT.

V is TRBV28 and J is TRBJ2-4; TCRdb calls TRBD2, which cannot be checked without DNA. The CDR3 has 16 amino acids. Germline CDR1 reads MDHEN; CDR2 reads SYDVKM. This CDR3 is CASSRLAELAKNIQYF.

The chain joins TRBV29-1 to TRBJ2-1. Germline CDR1 reads SQVTM; CDR2 reads ANQGSEA. There are 17 residues in the CDR3. The CDR3 reads CSVEDREVPSSYNEQFF.

This chain links TRBV20-1 with TRBJ2-1; the TRBD2 assignment by TCRdb is unverifiable without DNA. CDR1 is DFQATT, CDR2 SNEGSKA, per germline (reference sequence). The CDR3 is 14 amino acids. The CDR3 is CSASPGTSDYEQFF.

The chain uses TRBV15 and TRBJ2-2. There are 15 residues in the CDR3. Germline V gene lookup returns CDR1 LNHNV and CDR2 YYDKDF (reference sequence). The CDR3 region is CATSRPTTFTGELFF.

The CDR3 protein is CSVPTGVEAFF. The rearrangement joins TRBV29-1 to TRBJ1-1; TCRdb selects TRBD1, and the lack of DNA leaves this call unchecked. There are 11 residues in the CDR3. Germline V CDR1 and CDR2: SQVTM, ANQGSEA. Drawing the rest from reference TRBV29-1 and TRBJ1-1, the complete variable domain is SAVISQKPSRDICQRGTSLTIQCQVDSQVTMMFWYRQQPGQSLTLIATANQGSEATYESGFVIDKFPISRPNLTFSTLTVSNMSPEDSSIYLCSVPTGVEAFFGQGTRLTVV.

The chain links TRBV4-1 to TRBJ1-2; TCRdb's D gene call, TRBD1, goes unchecked for lack of DNA. This CDR3 region has 15 residues. Germline V gene data show CDR1 as MGHRA and CDR2 as YSYEKL. The CDR3 here is CASSPSGQGNYGYTF.

The chain couples TRBV6-6 to TRBJ2-1. CDR3 length: 13 amino acids. CDR1 and CDR2 (germline): MNHNY, SVGAGI (reference sequence). The CDR3 loop reads CASGGSAYNEQFF.

The chain couples TRBV5-1 to TRBJ1-1. The CDR3 runs 13 residues. The germline CDR1 and CDR2 sequences are SGHRS and YFSETQ. The CDR3 spells CASSLDPVTEAFF. The entire variable domain, with the rest obtained from reference TRBV5-1 and TRBJ1-1, is as follows: KAGVTQTPRYLIKTRGQQVTLSCSPISGHRSVSWYQQTPGQGLQFLFEYFSETQRNKGNFPGRFSGRQFSNSRSEMNVSTLELGDSALYLCASSLDPVTEAFFGQGTRLTVV.